These 13 T cell receptor beta chains originate from one sample sequenced in a study of T cell responses to AZD1222 COVID-19 vaccine. Assay used: immunoSEQ multiplex PCR; TCRdb lists only in-frame clones, some missing. The sample has about 140,000 clones; 80% to 95% are singletons. The sample was peripheral blood, taken on day 0 of AZD1222 vaccination. These receptors were taken from an adult in good health.

The rearrangement uses TRBV9 and TRBJ2-3, with 7 bases that match TRBD1. The V segment lost 3 bases and the J segment 4 bases; nucleotides outside the gene matches: 8. The CDR3 is made up of 15 amino acids. Germline V lookup: CDR1 SGDLS, CDR2 YYNGEE. The CDR3 DNA sequence: TGTGCCAGCAGCGGACAGGGTTTTTGGGCAGATACGCAGTATTTT. This sequence encodes CASSGQGFWADTQYF.

The V and J genes are TRBV3-1 (or the pseudogene TRBV3-2) and TRBJ1-1; D ambiguous. The length of the CDR3 is 12 residues. The germline V gene encodes CDR1 LGHDT and CDR2 YNNKEL (reference sequence). V lost 8 bases, J lost 5 bases, and 12 bases lay in between. The CDR3 loop reads CASGLGGTEAFF. The CDR3 DNA sequence: TGTGCCAGCGGTCTAGGTGGGACTGAAGCTTTCTTT.

The chain links TRBV28 to TRBJ1-2; D may be TRBD1 (6 bases). CDR1 MDHEN and CDR2 SYDVKM come from the germline V gene. The V end lost 2 bases, the J end lost 4 bases, and 17 bases lay between the germline ends. CDR3 length: 16 amino acids. The CDR3 here is CASSLKTGPLIYGYTF. CDR3 sequence (DNA): TGTGCCAGCAGTTTAAAAACAGGGCCCCTAATCTATGGCTACACCTTC.

The gene calls are TRBV5-6 and TRBJ2-3, with D tentatively TRBD1 (6 bases). V was cut by 0 bases and J by 3 bases, with 8 bases left in between. CDR1 and CDR2 (germline): SGHDT, YYEEEE. This CDR3 is built from 14 residues. CDR3 nucleotides: TGTGCCAGCAGCTTGGGGGGGCATACAGATACGCAGTATTTT. This sequence encodes CASSLGGHTDTQYF.

This clone has more than one count but fewer than ten. The rearrangement links TRBV28 to TRBJ2-6; D could derive from TRBD1 or TRBD2 (5 bases each). V shed 5 bases and J shed 4 bases, with 15 bases lying between them. In germline, CDR1 is MDHEN, CDR2 SYDVKM. The CDR3 spans 16 residues. CDR3 protein: CASSRHTGAGANVLTF. The CDR3 region has the DNA TGTGCCAGCAGTCGCCATACCGGGGCCGGGGCCAACGTCCTGACTTTC. Full variable domain (rest looked up from reference TRBV28 and TRBJ2-6): DVKVTQSSRYLVKRTGEKVFLECVQDMDHENMFWYRQDPGLGLRLIYFSYDVKMKEKGDIPEGYSVSREKKERFSLILESASTNQTSMYLCASSRHTGAGANVLTFGAGSRLTVL.

The V call is TRBV27, the J call TRBJ2-7, with D tentatively TRBD2 (7 bases). The CDR3 consists of 15 residues. The V gene's germline CDR1 is MNHEY and CDR2 SMNVEV (reference sequence). Trimming left V 3 bases short and J 1 base short, with 13 bases between. This CDR3 reads CASSLTGGASYEQYF. Here the CDR3 DNA reads TGTGCCAGCAGTTTGACGGGGGGCGCTTCCTACGAGCAGTACTTC.

The chain has TRBV19 and TRBJ1-4, with 7 bases lining up with TRBD1. V dropped 4 bases and J dropped 10; count of bases not matched to a gene: 9. The germline CDR1 and CDR2 sequences are LNHDA and SQIVND (reference sequence). The CDR3 has 14 amino acids. CDR3 DNA: TGTGCCAGTAGTACCGACAGGGTCCAAGGAAAACTGTTTTTT. Protein product: CASSTDRVQGKLFF.

The chain couples TRBV6-1 to TRBJ1-2; D ambiguous. The germline V gene has CDR1 MNHNS and CDR2 SASEGT. V was pared by 2 bases and J by 0 bases, with 10 bases between. The CDR3 runs 15 residues. CDR3 nucleotides: TGTGCCAGCAGTGAATGGTCCGCATCTAACTATGGCTACACCTTC. Translating it yields CASSEWSASNYGYTF.

This rearrangement joins TRBV6-5 to TRBJ1-1; the match to TRBD1 covers 7 bases. Unmatched junction bases numbered 6, after V lost 5 bases and J lost 3 bases. Germline V gene lookup returns CDR1 MNHEY and CDR2 SVGAGI. The CDR3 has 14 amino acids. The CDR3 DNA follows: TGTGCCAGCAGTAAGGGGGCGGGGTACACTGAAGCTTTCTTT. Amino acid sequence: CASSKGAGYTEAFF.

The V and J genes are TRBV29-1 and TRBJ2-1, with 7 bases identical to TRBD2. Germline assignment: CDR1 SQVTM and CDR2 ANQGSEA. With 4 bases clipped from V and 5 bases from J, the junction kept 5 bases outside the gene matches. The CDR3 spans 13 residues. The CDR3 DNA reads as TGCAGCGTTGGGAGACTAGCCAACAATGAGCAGTTCTTC. Its protein is CSVGRLANNEQFF.

The chain carries TRBV10-3 and TRBJ2-7, with 11 bases that match TRBD1. The J segment lost 3 bases and the V segment lost 10 bases, leaving 2 bases of the junction unmatched. Germline values: CDR1 ENHRY, CDR2 SYGVKD. This CDR3 is 12 amino acids long. CDR3 residues: CATGTGGYEQYF. The CDR3 DNA reads TGTGCCACCGGGACAGGGGGCTACGAGCAGTACTTC.

The chain recombines TRBV4-2 with TRBJ2-7, with D hard to call. V was trimmed by 4 bases and J by 2 bases, leaving 9 bases between them. The CDR3 loop spans 13 amino acids. Germline assignment: CDR1 LGHNA and CDR2 YNFKEQ. The CDR3 nucleotides read TGTGCCAGCAGCCCCTCGGGTGCCTACGAGCAGTACTTC. Translation gives CASSPSGAYEQYF.

This chain links TRBV5-1 with TRBJ2-7; either TRBD1 or TRBD2 may fit D (6 bases each). Germline values: CDR1 SGHRS, CDR2 YFSETQ. The CDR3 contains 16 residues. The V and J ends lost 0 bases and 2 bases respectively, with 15 bases between them. Here the CDR3 DNA reads TGCGCCAGCAGCTTGGTCGATGGCGGGACACCCTACGAGCAGTACTTC. Encoded protein: CASSLVDGGTPYEQYF.